The T cell receptor beta chain under discussion was sequenced for a study of cytomegalovirus exposure and HLA in healthy donors. Study outcomes and limitations: Usually a TCR sequence was rare, but some public TCRs were found in many donors. In a later analysis, parvovirus B19, influenza, CMV and Epstein-Barr virus appeared linked to several top co-occurrence clusters.

Use of 60 Vbeta and 13 Jbeta primers characterized the PCR. Clones were sequenced by immunoSEQ multiplex PCR, and TCRdb holds only the in-frame ones, with some missing. There are 150,000 to 200,000 clones in the sample; roughly 80% occur only once, and around 7.3% lies in the top ten. This clone was observed a handful of times. What it recognizes is unknown. The receptor's source is a man aged 25-45 years in good health and CMV-seropositive. What was sequenced was PBMCs.

The CDR3 here is CASRPRSGGADTQYF. The CDR3 bases are TGTGCCAGCAGACCCCGAAGCGGGGGGGCAGATACGCAGTATTTT. The genes are TRBV27 and TRBJ2-3; 10 nucleotides agree with TRBD2. V trimming: 6 bases; J trimming: 4 bases; junction bases outside the gene matches: 7. Germline CDR1 MNHEY, CDR2 SMNVEV (reference sequence). The CDR3 extends over 15 amino acids.